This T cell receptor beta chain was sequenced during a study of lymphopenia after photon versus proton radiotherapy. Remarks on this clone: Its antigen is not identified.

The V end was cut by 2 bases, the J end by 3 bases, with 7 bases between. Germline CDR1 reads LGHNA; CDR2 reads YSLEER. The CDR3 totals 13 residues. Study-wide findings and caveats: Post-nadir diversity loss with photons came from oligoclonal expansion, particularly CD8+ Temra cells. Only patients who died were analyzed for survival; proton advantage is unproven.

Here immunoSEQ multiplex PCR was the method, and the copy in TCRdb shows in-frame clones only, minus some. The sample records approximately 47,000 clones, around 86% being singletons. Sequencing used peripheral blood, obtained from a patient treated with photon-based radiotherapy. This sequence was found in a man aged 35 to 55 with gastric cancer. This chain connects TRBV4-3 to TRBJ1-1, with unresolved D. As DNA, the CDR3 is TGCGCCAGCAGCCAAATAATGGACACTGAAGCTTTCTTT. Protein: CASSQIMDTEAFF.